This T cell receptor (beta chain) is from a study of blood T cell repertoires in COVID-19. Study processing details: Nucleated cell number was recorded as an estimate derived from reference gene primer amplification. Produced via immunoSEQ multiplex PCR; TCRdb's table is partial and in-frame only. From that table come the V and J calls and clone size; the DNA was used to work out D and trimming. The profile shows about 170,000 clones, more than 75% of them singletons. Germline loops: CDR1 MDHEN, CDR2 SYDVKM. With 6 bases clipped from V and 4 bases from J, the junction kept 13 bases outside the gene matches. This CDR3 has 16 residues.

The V call is TRBV28, the J call TRBJ2-5; 8 nucleotides match TRBD1. The sample was peripheral blood. This clonotype was obtained from a man between 50 and 59 years old who had recovered from COVID-19. Here the CDR3 DNA reads TGTGCCAGCAGCTCCAGGACAGGGCGGGTTAGAGAGACCCAGTACTTC. The encoded protein is CASSSRTGRVRETQYF.